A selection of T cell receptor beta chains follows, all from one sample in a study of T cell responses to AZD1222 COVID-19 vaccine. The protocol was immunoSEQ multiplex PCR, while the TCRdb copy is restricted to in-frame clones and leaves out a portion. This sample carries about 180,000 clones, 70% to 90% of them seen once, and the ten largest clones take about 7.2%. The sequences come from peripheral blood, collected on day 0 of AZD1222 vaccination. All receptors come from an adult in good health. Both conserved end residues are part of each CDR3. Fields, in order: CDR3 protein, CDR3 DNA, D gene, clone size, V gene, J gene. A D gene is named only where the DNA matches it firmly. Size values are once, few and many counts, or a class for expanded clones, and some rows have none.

CASSYGPGLSYGYTF	TGTGCCAGCAGCTATGGGCCAGGGCTATCCTATGGCTACACCTTC	.	once	TRBV27	TRBJ1-2
CASSLRGEWRDTQYF	TGTGCCAGCAGCTTACGGGGGGAATGGAGGGATACGCAGTATTTT	TRBD2	.	TRBV7-3	TRBJ2-3
CASTRTPSEQYF	TGTGCCAGCACCCGAACACCCTCCGAGCAGTACTTC	.	.	TRBV6-5	TRBJ2-7
CAREMGGPNYGYTF	TGTGCCCGTGAAATGGGGGGGCCAAACTATGGCTACACCTTC	.	.	TRBV19	TRBJ1-2
CASSVASGARGEQYF	TGTGCCAGCAGTGTAGCTAGCGGGGCACGGGGGGAGCAGTACTTC	TRBD2	.	TRBV27	TRBJ2-7
CSVGEGQETQYF	TGCAGTGTGGGGGAGGGCCAAGAGACCCAGTACTTC	TRBD2	.	TRBV29-1	TRBJ2-5
CASSPLTDTEAFF	TGTGCCAGCAGCCCCCTGACAGACACTGAAGCTTTCTTT	.	.	TRBV12-3/TRBV12-4	TRBJ1-1
CASSDFVGSPLHF	TGTGCCAGCAGTGACTTTGTGGGGTCACCCCTCCACTTT	.	.	TRBV6-4	TRBJ1-6
CASSQDLNQPQHF	TGCGCCAGCAGCCAAGACCTAAATCAGCCCCAGCATTTT	.	.	TRBV5-1	TRBJ1-5
CASSVGPVPSYNSPLHF	TGTGCCAGCAGCGTAGGACCGGTCCCCTCCTATAATTCACCCCTCCACTTT	.	few	TRBV9	TRBJ1-6
CASSHRQAYEQYF	TGTGCCAGCAGTCACCGACAAGCCTACGAGCAGTACTTC	.	once	TRBV25-1	TRBJ2-7
CASSLGRTPGYEQYF	TGCGCCAGCAGCTTGGGGAGGACCCCGGGCTACGAGCAGTACTTC	.	.	TRBV5-1	TRBJ2-7
CASSLGLRTGGGHEQYF	TGTGCCAGCAGTTTAGGCCTACGGACAGGGGGCGGGCACGAGCAGTACTTC	TRBD1	.	TRBV27	TRBJ2-7
CASSQEGATGDDYGYTF	TGTGCCAGCAGCCAAGAAGGGGCGACAGGGGATGACTATGGCTACACCTTC	TRBD1	.	TRBV4-2	TRBJ1-2
CASSTDGTSGANVLTF	TGTGCCAGTAGTACGGACGGGACTTCTGGGGCCAACGTCCTGACTTTC	.	.	TRBV19	TRBJ2-6
CASTGPHVGIHTF	TGTGCCAGCACTGGACCCCACGTAGGAATACACACCTTC	.	.	TRBV6-5	TRBJ1-2
CAWSGGLQGIQYF	TGTGCCTGGAGTGGGGGACTTCAGGGCATTCAGTACTTC	.	.	TRBV30	TRBJ2-4